These T cell receptor beta chains were read from a single sample in a study of metastatic and nonmetastatic thyroid tumors. TCRdb used MiXCR to call clones anew from the PCR reads. Of 30,000 to 35,000 clones in the sample, 25% to 35% were seen once. Material: blood. These receptors all stem from a female donor with papillary thyroid cancer or a benign thyroid nodule (not recorded which). Some clones in this sample may be carry-over from other donors' samples. Both conserved end residues are part of each CDR3. The D gene is left open where the match is weak. The size of a clone is reported for some rows only, either as once, few or many, or as a class for expanded clones.

TRBJ2-7,.,few,TRBV19,TGTGCCAGTGGACCCACCTACGAGCAGTACTTC,CASGPTYEQYF
TRBJ1-1,TRBD1,few,TRBV28,TGTGCCAGCAGTTCACAGACAGGGGGGGTTTCTGAAGCTTTCTTT,CASSSQTGGVSEAFF
TRBJ1-2,.,.,TRBV11-2,TGTGCCAGCAGCTTAGTCGGAGGGTTGGGCTATGGCTACACCTTC,CASSLVGGLGYGYTF
TRBJ2-7,.,.,TRBV12-3/TRBV12-4,TGTTCCAGCAGTAAAAACTCCTACGAGCCGTACTTC,CSSSKNSYEPYF
TRBJ2-7,.,.,TRBV24-1,TGTGCCACCATTGATTTGTGGATTAGGCAGGCGAGGGACGAGCATTACTTC,CATIDLWIRQARDEHYF
TRBJ2-2,.,many,TRBV12-3/TRBV12-4,TGTGCCAGCAGTTTGGGTTCCGGGGAGCTGTTTTTT,CASSLGSGELFF
TRBJ1-1,.,.,TRBV20-1,TGCAGTGCGCCGGACCCAGGGTTGAGTCGTGACACTGAAGCTTCCTTT,CSAPDPGLSRDTEASF
TRBJ1-5,.,.,TRBV20-1,TGCAGCGCCGCAGGGTGCTTCGATAATCATCCCCAGCATTTT,CSAAGCFDNHPQHF
TRBJ2-7,TRBD1,medium-sized,TRBV2,TGTGCCAGCAGGGGGCCGGGACAGGGCTACGAGCAGTACTTC,CASRGPGQGYEQYF
TRBJ2-5,TRBD2,.,TRBV27,TGTGCCAGCCGTTCCCGATTAGCGGGACTTGGTGAAGACACCCAGTACTTC,CASRSRLAGLGEDTQYF
TRBJ2-2,TRBD2,.,TRBV11-2,TGTGCCAGCAGCTCCCGGACTAGCGGGGGGTTGGGGACCGGGGAGCTGTTTTTT,CASSSRTSGGLGTGELFF
TRBJ2-3,.,many,TRBV5-4,TGCGCCAGCAGCTCCAGGGGAGCCACAGATACGCAGTATTTT,CASSSRGATDTQYF
TRBJ2-1,TRBD2,many,TRBV30,TGTGCCTGGAATTCTCTAGCGGGTAGCTCCTACAATGAGCAGTTCTTC,CAWNSLAGSSYNEQFF
TRBJ1-6,TRBD1,many,TRBV4-3,TGCGCCAGCAGGTCCGGACAGGAGAGCTCCTATAATTCACCCCTCCACTTT,CASRSGQESSYNSPLHF
TRBJ1-6,.,.,TRBV15,TGTGCCACCAGCATATCCCAGGGCCATTATAATTCACCGCTCCACTTT,CATSISQGHYNSPLHF
TRBJ2-2,TRBD2,.,TRBV20-1,TGCAGTGCTAGAGACCTACTAGCGGGAGACTCCACCGGGGAGCTGTTTTTT,CSARDLLAGDSTGELFF
TRBJ2-4,.,many,TRBV2,TGTGCCAGCAGTGAATGGGGCGCAAATATAGCCAAAAACATTCAGTACTTC,CASSEWGANIAKNIQYF
TRBJ2-1,TRBD2,.,TRBV4-1,TGCGCCAGCAGCCAAGGGTTACTAGCGAACAATGAGCAGTTCTTC,CASSQGLLANNEQFF
TRBJ2-7,TRBD2,medium-sized,TRBV12-3/TRBV12-4,TGTGCCAGCAGTTACATGAGCGGGGGTGGCGAGCAGTACTTC,CASSYMSGGGEQYF
TRBJ1-5,TRBD1,many,TRBV2,TGTGCCAGCAGGGCCGTGGGACAGGTAAATCAGCCCCAGCATTTT,CASRAVGQVNQPQHF
TRBJ1-6,TRBD1,.,TRBV6-2/TRBV6-3,TGTGCCAGCAGCAGGACAGGCTTTAGCTCCTATAATTCACCCCTCCACTTT,CASSRTGFSSYNSPLHF
TRBJ1-5,.,.,TRBV4-1,TGCGCCAGCAGTCAGGAGGGGTCGGGCAATCAGCCCCAGCATTTT,CASSQEGSGNQPQHF
TRBJ2-3,TRBD2,.,TRBV4-2,TGTGCCAGCAGCCAAGGCCGTGGCGGGAGAGAAGAGGGTACGCAGTATTTT,CASSQGRGGREEGTQYF
TRBJ2-7,TRBD1,.,TRBV18,TGTGCCAGCGCTCTAGGACAGGGCCCCTACGAGCCGTACTTC,CASALGQGPYEPYF
TRBJ2-7,.,medium-sized,TRBV28,TGTGCCAGCAGTCCCAACAGGGCCTCCTACGAGCAGTACTTC,CASSPNRASYEQYF
TRBJ2-2,.,.,TRBV4-1,TGCGCCAGCAGCCAAGGATCCTCGGCAGGGGAGCTGTTTTTT,CASSQGSSAGELFF
TRBJ2-2,TRBD2,.,TRBV6-1,TGTGCCAGCAGACTTAGCGGGCAGAACACCGGGGAGCTGTTTTTT,CASRLSGQNTGELFF
TRBJ2-7,.,.,TRBV20-1,TGCAGTGCTAGTGTGACAGTCGGCCACGAGCAGTACTTC,CSASVTVGHEQYF
TRBJ1-1,.,.,TRBV30,TGTGCCTGGCTTCCCGGGGGGGATTTGTCTGAAGCTTTCTTT,CAWLPGGDLSEAFF
TRBJ2-7,TRBD1,.,TRBV7-2,TGTGCCAGCAGCTTACTCCAGGACAGGCGCTATGAGCAGTACTTC,CASSLLQDRRYEQYF
TRBJ2-7,.,.,TRBV5-1,TGCGCCAGCAGCTACAACAGCGACGAGCAGTACTTC,CASSYNSDEQYF
TRBJ2-7,TRBD2,few,TRBV10-1,TGCGCCAGCAGTGGTAGCGGGGGGGAATATGAGCAGTACTTC,CASSGSGGEYEQYF
TRBJ1-1,.,.,TRBV20-1,TGCAGTGCCTCCCTGACGGTCAGTGAAGCTTTCTTT,CSASLTVSEAFF
TRBJ2-7,TRBD2,many,TRBV7-2,TGTGCCAGCAGCTCCGTAGCGGGGGGCCTATTACCTTACGAGCAGTACTTC,CASSSVAGGLLPYEQYF
TRBJ2-2,.,many,TRBV12-3/TRBV12-4,TGTGCCAGCAGCCAACCCACCGGGGAGCTGTTTTTT,CASSQPTGELFF
TRBJ2-1,TRBD2,many,TRBV20-1,TGCAGTGCTATAGGACTAGCGGGAGGAGGCAATGAGCAGTTCTTC,CSAIGLAGGGNEQFF
TRBJ2-3,TRBD2,.,TRBV4-2,TGTGCCAGCAGCGGACTAGCGGTGAATCCTAGCACAGATACGCAGTATTTT,CASSGLAVNPSTDTQYF
TRBJ2-7,.,.,TRBV7-9,TGTGCCAGCAGTTTTAGGGGATTCTCCTACGAGCAGTACTTC,CASSFRGFSYEQYF
TRBJ1-5,.,.,TRBV28,TGTGCGAGCCAAGAAGGGGGGAAGCCCCAGCATTTT,CASQEGGKPQHF
TRBJ1-3,.,few,TRBV28,TGTGCCAGCAGTTTACTGGAAGACACCATATATTTT,CASSLLEDTIYF
TRBJ1-5,TRBD1,many,TRBV27,TGTGCCAGCAGTTCCAGGGGGCCCGACAATCAGCCCCAGCATTTT,CASSSRGPDNQPQHF
TRBJ1-1,.,many,TRBV6-4,TGTGCCAGCAGTGAACAGTCGAACACTGAAGCTTTCTTT,CASSEQSNTEAFF
TRBJ2-3,.,many,TRBV7-8,TGTGCCAGCAGCTTAGTGCTCAGGACAGATACGCAGTATTTT,CASSLVLRTDTQYF
TRBJ2-7,.,.,TRBV20-1,TGCAGTGCTATAGCAAGCGGTAGACCCGAGCAGTACTTC,CSAIASGRPEQYF
TRBJ2-5,TRBD1,many,TRBV5-1,TGCGCCAGCCAGGGGGCCGGGGAGACCCAGTACTTC,CASQGAGETQYF
TRBJ2-2,TRBD2,.,TRBV20-1,TGCAGTGCGCAAATAGCGGGGTACACCGGGGAGCTGTTTTTT,CSAQIAGYTGELFF